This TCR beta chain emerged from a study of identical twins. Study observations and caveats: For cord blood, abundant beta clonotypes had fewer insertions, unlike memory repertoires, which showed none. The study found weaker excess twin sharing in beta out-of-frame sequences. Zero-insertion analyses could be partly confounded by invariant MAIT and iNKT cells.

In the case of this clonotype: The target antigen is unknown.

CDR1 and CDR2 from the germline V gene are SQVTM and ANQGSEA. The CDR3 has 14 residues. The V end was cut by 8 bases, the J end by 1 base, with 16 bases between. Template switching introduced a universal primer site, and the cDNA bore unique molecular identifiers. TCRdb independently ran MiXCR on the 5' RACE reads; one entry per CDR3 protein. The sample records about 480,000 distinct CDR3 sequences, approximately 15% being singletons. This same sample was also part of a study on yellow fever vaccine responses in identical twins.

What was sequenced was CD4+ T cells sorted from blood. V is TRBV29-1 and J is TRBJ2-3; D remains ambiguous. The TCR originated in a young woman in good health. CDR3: CSILFGVGTDTQYF. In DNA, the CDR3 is TGCAGCATACTCTTTGGAGTTGGCACAGATACGCAGTATTTT.